The present entry profiles one T cell receptor beta chain with its context. Authors' data handling: Amplifying reference gene primers gave estimates of nucleated cell counts. Sequenced by immunoSEQ multiplex PCR; TCRdb stores in-frame clones only, minus some. V and J calls and clone size follow that table, whereas D and trimming were derived from the DNA. The data show about 83,000 clones, about 82% seen once. The data originate from a study of blood T cell repertoires in COVID-19. Study-wide background: Samples of COVID-19 (acute and convalescent) were obtained from the United States, Italy and Spain. T cells, B-cell-depleted T cells, or PBMCs provided the cDNA or gDNA that served as material.

The CDR3 length is 14 residues. In germline, CDR1 is SGDLS, CDR2 YYNGEE. Trimming pared 3 bases from V and 5 bases from J, leaving 14 bases between. This receptor was taken from a woman at least 80 years old in a cohort sampled during active or convalescent COVID-19. What was sequenced was peripheral blood. The chain joins TRBV9 to TRBJ2-5; no clear D. DNA of the CDR3: TGTGCCAGCAGCGCCGGGTTAGCTAGGGAGACCCAGTACTTC. It is translated as CASSAGLARETQYF. The variable domain in full, completed from reference TRBV9 and TRBJ2-5, reads DSGVTQTPKHLITATGQRVTLRCSPRSGDLSVYWYQQSLDQGLQFLIQYYNGEERAKGNILERFSAQQFPDLHSELNLSSLELGDSALYFCASSAGLARETQYFGPGTRLLVL.